This TCR beta chain was captured by sequencing in a study of identical twins. General observations from the study: Less excess twin sharing appeared in beta out-of-frame sequences.

Worth noting for this clonotype: Its antigen remains unknown.

TCRdb passed the 5' RACE reads through MiXCR, listing each CDR3 protein once. The sample includes a few hundred thousand distinct CDR3 sequences, around 9.7% of them seen just once. The source material was naive T cells sorted from blood. The TCR originated in a woman between 50 and 59 years old in good health.

The CDR3 coding sequence is TGTGCCACCAGCAGAAGGACTAGCGGGAGAACGGAGACCCAGTACTTC. Protein: CATSRRTSGRTETQYF. The V gene is TRBV15, the J gene TRBJ2-5; 13 bases map to TRBD2. Germline V lookup: CDR1 LNHNV, CDR2 YYDKDF (reference sequence). Unmatched junction bases numbered 5, after V lost 2 bases and J lost 5 bases. CDR3 size: 16 residues.